This is a list of T cell receptor beta chains from one sample in a study of T cell changes during pregnancy in multiple sclerosis. Assay: immunoSEQ multiplex PCR; the TCRdb copy retains only in-frame clones and omits some. The table lists 55,000 to 70,000 clones, about 90% of them singletons. The source material was peripheral blood, sampled in the third trimester of pregnancy. The origin of the receptors is a female donor in good health, enrolled as a control in a pregnancy study. Both conserved end residues are part of each CDR3. D genes are given only for firm matches. Only part of the rows carry a size: once, few, many, or a class if the clone is expanded.

V	J	size	D	CDR3	DNA
TRBV4-2	TRBJ2-7	NA	TRBD1	CASSLLSTGTGRSYEQYF	TGTGCCAGCAGCCTATTATCGACGGGGACAGGGAGGTCCTACGAGCAGTACTTC
TRBV7-2	TRBJ2-3	NA	TRBD2	CASSLAASGGASSSTDTQYF	TGTGCCAGCAGCTTAGCGGCTAGCGGGGGGGCCAGTTCTAGCACAGATACGCAGTATTTT
TRBV13	TRBJ1-1	NA	TRBD1	CASSLQGQNTEAFF	TGTGCCAGCAGCCTACAGGGGCAGAACACTGAAGCTTTCTTT
TRBV7-2	TRBJ2-5	NA	TRBD2	CASSPSGGATQYF	TGTGCCAGCAGCCCTAGCGGGGGGGCGACCCAGTACTTC
TRBV13	TRBJ2-1	NA	TRBD1	CASSLGGQGALNEQFF	TGTGCCAGCAGCTTAGGGGGACAGGGGGCGCTAAATGAGCAGTTCTTC
TRBV4-1	TRBJ2-7	NA	NA	CASSHPVRSYEQYF	TGCGCCAGCAGCCACCCGGTGAGGAGCTACGAGCAGTACTTC
TRBV7-9	TRBJ1-3	once	TRBD1	CASSRPGTASGNTIYF	TGTGCCAGCAGCCGACCCGGGACAGCCTCTGGAAACACCATATATTTT
TRBV6-5	TRBJ1-5	NA	NA	CASRGVNSNQPQHF	TGTGCCAGCAGGGGCGTTAATAGCAATCAGCCCCAGCATTTT
TRBV20-1	TRBJ1-2	NA	NA	CSATNGEGYTF	TGCAGTGCGACAAATGGCGAGGGCTACACCTTC
TRBV12-2	TRBJ1-2	NA	NA	CASRPSSRQGDGYTF	TGTGCAAGTCGCCCTTCCTCTCGACAGGGGGACGGCTACACCTTC
TRBV6-1	TRBJ2-7	NA	NA	CASSEEADSSYEQYF	TGTGCCAGCAGTGAAGAGGCGGATAGCTCCTACGAGCAGTACTTC
TRBV28	TRBJ1-5	NA	NA	CASSLWQGSQPQHF	TGTGCCAGCAGTTTATGGCAGGGATCTCAGCCCCAGCATTTT
TRBV7-2	TRBJ1-2	NA	TRBD1	CASSLNPQGLGDGYTF	TGTGCCAGCAGCTTGAATCCACAGGGGCTGGGGGATGGCTACACCTTC
TRBV29-1	TRBJ2-7	once	TRBD1	CSVAGQAPYEQYF	TGCAGCGTTGCCGGACAGGCCCCGTACGAGCAGTACTTC
TRBV18	TRBJ1-2	once	NA	CASSPTGDYGYTF	TGTGCCAGCTCACCGACCGGAGACTATGGCTACACCTTC
TRBV30	TRBJ2-1	NA	NA	CAWSTGTLYNEQFF	TGTGCCTGGTCGACAGGAACCCTCTACAATGAGCAGTTCTTC
TRBV2	TRBJ1-4	NA	NA	CASTRGANEKLFF	TGTGCCAGCACGCGGGGGGCGAATGAAAAACTGTTTTTT
TRBV9	TRBJ2-1	NA	TRBD1	CASSDGQGNEQFF	TGTGCCAGCAGCGACGGACAGGGCAATGAGCAGTTCTTC
TRBV13	TRBJ2-7	NA	NA	CASSLNGAGSSYEQYF	TGTGCCAGCAGCTTAAATGGCGCAGGGTCCTCTTACGAGCAGTACTTC
TRBV5-5	TRBJ1-1	NA	NA	CASSSPVNTEAFF	TGTGCCAGCAGCTCACCAGTGAACACTGAAGCTTTCTTT
TRBV13	TRBJ2-5	NA	TRBD2	CASSLGGGLAGQETQYF	TGTGCCAGCAGCTTAGGGGGGGGACTAGCGGGGCAAGAGACCCAGTACTTC
TRBV5-6	TRBJ2-7	NA	NA	CASSLAASWGVYEQYF	TGTGCCAGCAGCTTGGCGGCCTCCTGGGGAGTTTACGAGCAGTACTTC
TRBV5-4	TRBJ1-1	NA	NA	CASSYDPAASEAFF	TGTGCCAGCAGCTATGATCCCGCAGCGTCTGAAGCTTTCTTT
TRBV11-1	TRBJ2-7	NA	NA	CASSSLPHEQYF	TGTGCCAGCAGCTCCCTCCCCCACGAGCAGTACTTC
TRBV7-2	TRBJ1-3	NA	NA	CASSLPLGQGGGNTIYF	TGTGCCAGCAGCTTACCCCTGGGGCAGGGAGGTGGAAACACCATATATTTT
TRBV18	TRBJ1-1	NA	TRBD1	CASSLQGYTEAFF	TGTGCCAGCTCTCTACAGGGGTACACTGAAGCTTTCTTT
TRBV5-5	TRBJ1-5	NA	NA	CASSLYSNQPQHF	TGTGCCAGCAGCCTATATAGCAATCAGCCCCAGCATTTT
TRBV5-6	TRBJ2-2	NA	NA	CASSLGLSGNTGELFF	TGTGCCAGCAGCTTGGGGTTAAGCGGGAACACCGGGGAGCTGTTTTTT
TRBV2	TRBJ1-5	NA	NA	CASSEGTAGPQHF	TGTGCCAGCAGTGAAGGGACAGCAGGACCCCAGCATTTT
TRBV6-5	TRBJ2-5	NA	TRBD1	CASSSGTGVRETQYF	TGTGCCAGCAGCTCCGGGACAGGGGTTCGGGAGACCCAGTACTTC
TRBV6-1	TRBJ1-4	NA	TRBD1	CASSETGGRGTNEKLFF	TGTGCCAGCAGTGAGACAGGGGGCAGGGGAACTAATGAAAAACTGTTTTTT
TRBV7-2	TRBJ2-3	NA	NA	CASSFAAGRSTDTQYF	TGTGCCAGCAGCTTCGCGGCGGGGAGGAGCACAGATACGCAGTATTTT
TRBV12-5	TRBJ1-1	NA	NA	CASGFSGNTEAFF	TGTGCTAGTGGTTTCTCGGGAAACACTGAAGCTTTCTTT
TRBV28	TRBJ2-1	NA	NA	CASSLEASETYNEQFF	TGTGCCAGCAGTTTAGAGGCTAGCGAGACCTACAATGAGCAGTTCTTC
TRBV10-3	TRBJ1-3	NA	TRBD1	CATGDSEGNTIYF	TGTGCCACCGGGGACAGTGAGGGAAACACCATATATTTT
TRBV28	TRBJ1-6	NA	TRBD1	CASSSATGRPNSPLHF	TGTGCCAGCAGCTCAGCGACAGGGCGACCTAATTCACCCCTCCACTTT
TRBV4-3	TRBJ1-1	NA	NA	CATTGPNTEAFF	TGCGCCACCACAGGGCCAAACACTGAAGCTTTCTTT
TRBV27	TRBJ1-5	NA	TRBD1	CASWSGTGSQPQHF	TGTGCCAGTTGGTCCGGGACAGGGAGTCAGCCCCAGCATTTT
TRBV7-9	TRBJ1-2	NA	NA	CASSYGGYGYTF	TGTGCCAGCAGCTACGGAGGGTATGGCTACACCTTC
TRBV7-2	TRBJ1-1	once	NA	CASSRGLPGAFF	TGTGCCAGCAGCCGCGGGCTCCCCGGGGCTTTCTTT
TRBV10-3	TRBJ2-1	NA	NA	CAIQEGLSSYNEQFF	TGTGCCATCCAAGAGGGCCTCAGCTCCTACAATGAGCAGTTCTTC